The present entry profiles one T cell receptor beta chain with its context. What it binds is not known. This sample was taken from a study of OX40 agonist ivuxolimab in advanced cancers. At the level of the study: Each patient was given ivuxolimab into a vein every 2 weeks, at 0.01 to 10 mg/kg. Checkpoint inhibitors had been given previously to around 38% of patients.

Findings of the study overall: Among the lowest peripheral clonal expansion occurred in 0.1-3.0 mg/kg partial responders.

The CDR3 sequence is 14 residues long. Trimming at V came to 6 bases and at J to 5 bases, leaving 6 bases not matched to a gene. Per the germline V gene, CDR1 is SGHDN and CDR2 is FVKESK. TCRdb keeps only in-frame clones here, not all; method: immunoSEQ multiplex PCR. The sample lists tens of thousands of clones, 87% occurring once. Exclusion applied to patients with autoimmune disease history or systemic immunosuppression. The sequenced sample was CD4+ or CD8+ T cells sorted from blood, obtained in a trial of the OX40 agonist ivuxolimab. This receptor was obtained from an adult with an advanced solid tumor such as melanoma, head and neck, liver or kidney cancer. This chain joins TRBV14 and TRBJ1-1; the match to TRBD1 covers 10 bases. CDR3 in DNA: TGTGCCAGCAGTTGGACAGGGGGAGTGACTGAAGCTTTCTTT. Residues: CASSWTGGVTEAFF. The full variable domain, with the rest looked up from reference TRBV14 and TRBJ1-1, is EAGVTQFPSHSVIEKGQTVTLRCDPISGHDNLYWYRRVMGKEIKFLLHFVKESKQDESGMPNNRFLAERTGGTYSTLKVQPAELEDSGVYFCASSWTGGVTEAFFGQGTRLTVV.